Presented here are 32 T cell receptor beta chains from one specimen sequenced in a study of blood T cell repertoires in COVID-19. Assay used: immunoSEQ multiplex PCR; TCRdb lists only in-frame clones, some missing. Among about 200,000 clones listed, more than 70% were seen once. What was sequenced was peripheral blood. These TCRs come from a human donor in a cohort sampled during active COVID-19.

Only one count was recorded for this clone. This CDR3 reads CASSLVDREAGELFF. For the CDR3, the DNA is TGCGCCAGCAGCTTGGTGGACAGGGAAGCCGGGGAGCTGTTTTTT. J is TRBJ2-2 and V is TRBV5-1; 8 bases match TRBD1. This CDR3 spans 15 amino acids. Losses at the gene ends were 0 bases for V and 6 bases for J; bases not matched to a gene: 4. Germline V gene sequence: CDR1 SGHRS, CDR2 YFSETQ.

The rearrangement links TRBV4-2 to TRBJ2-1; tentative D call: TRBD2 (6 bases). The V and J ends lost 4 bases and 0 bases respectively, with 13 bases between them. The CDR3 has 16 amino acids. The V gene's germline CDR1 is LGHNA and CDR2 YNFKEQ. The chain's CDR3 is CASSPNGGGSYNEQFF. The CDR3 nucleotides are TGTGCCAGCAGCCCTAACGGGGGAGGCTCCTACAATGAGCAGTTCTTC.

V and J are TRBV12-3 or TRBV12-4 and TRBJ2-7; tentatively, D is TRBD1 (5 bases). This CDR3 is 13 amino acids long. The germline V and J ends were trimmed by 1 base and 3 bases, with 7 bases remaining between them. In DNA form, the CDR3 reads TGTGCCAGCAGTTTAGGGCAGGGCTACGAGCAGTACTTC. Translating gives CASSLGQGYEQYF.

This chain connects TRBV7-2 to TRBJ1-2; 10 bases map to TRBD1. Germline values: CDR1 SGHTA, CDR2 FQGNSA. The CDR3 sequence is 14 residues long. After removal of 3 bases from V and 7 bases from J, the junction contained 5 bases not matched to a gene. The CDR3 is CASSFIDRGLGYTF. The CDR3 DNA reads as TGTGCCAGCAGCTTCATAGACAGGGGGCTTGGCTACACCTTC.

The chain's CDR3 is CASSQEGERGAKKFF. Written as DNA, the CDR3 is TGTGCCAGCAGCCAAGAAGGCGAGCGGGGGGCCAAAAAGTTCTTC. The chain recombines TRBV3-1 (or the pseudogene TRBV3-2) with TRBJ2-1; TRBD2 matches at 9 bases. Trimming took 0 bases from V and 14 from J; bases not matched to a gene: 11. This CDR3 comprises 15 residues. From germline, CDR1 is LGHDT and CDR2 YNNKEL (reference sequence).

The chain couples TRBV7-9 to TRBJ2-3; unclear D gene. The length of the CDR3 is 14 residues. In germline, CDR1 is SEHNR, CDR2 FQNEAQ (reference sequence). Trimming removed 0 bases at V and 0 bases at J, with 4 bases between. CDR3 nucleotides: TGTGCCAGCAGCTTAGCCTCTAGCACAGATACGCAGTATTTT. This encodes CASSLASSTDTQYF.

This clone was seen only a few times. The rearrangement uses TRBV28 and TRBJ1-1; possible D gene TRBD1, 5 bases. CDR1 MDHEN and CDR2 SYDVKM come from the germline V gene. There are 14 residues in the CDR3. V lost 3 bases and J lost 4, with 12 bases in between. The CDR3 coding sequence is TGTGCCAGCAGTTTCAGGGTTAGAGGCACTGAAGCTTTCTTT. The encoded protein is CASSFRVRGTEAFF.

The J gene is TRBJ2-7, the V gene TRBV27; a possible D gene is TRBD1 (5 bases). This CDR3 spans 13 amino acids. Trimming left V 4 bases short and J 0 bases short, with 7 bases between. Germline V gene lookup returns CDR1 MNHEY and CDR2 SMNVEV (reference sequence). Written as DNA, the CDR3 is TGTGCCAGCAGTTATGACAGCTCCTACGAGCAGTACTTC. It specifies CASSYDSSYEQYF.

This sequence joins TRBV29-1 and TRBJ2-2, with unresolved D. The CDR3 totals 15 residues. Trimming cost V 1 base and J 1 base, with 10 bases left between them. Germline V gene data show CDR1 as SQVTM and CDR2 as ANQGSEA. CDR3 in DNA: TGCAGCGTTGAAGGTAACCCAGAGAACACCGGGGAGCTGTTTTTT. Its protein product is CSVEGNPENTGELFF.

The chain uses TRBV20-1 and TRBJ1-5, with D tentatively TRBD1 (6 bases). This CDR3 is 11 amino acids long. Germline loops: CDR1 DFQATT, CDR2 SNEGSKA (reference sequence). The ends were cut back, 5 bases at V and 15 bases at J, with 17 bases in the middle. Here the CDR3 DNA reads TGCAGTGCTGCGGACAGTAATGTAAGGCATTTT. Translation gives CSAADSNVRHF.

The genes are TRBV15 and TRBJ2-2; tentative D call: TRBD2 (6 bases). This CDR3 spans 15 amino acids. V lost 1 base to trimming and J lost 1 base, with 7 bases between them. The germline V gene has CDR1 LNHNV and CDR2 YYDKDF (reference sequence). The CDR3 loop is CATSRGRENTGELFF. The DNA for the CDR3 is TGTGCCACCAGCAGAGGGCGGGAGAACACCGGGGAGCTGTTTTTT. Full variable domain (rest looked up from reference TRBV15 and TRBJ2-2): DAMVIQNPRYQVTQFGKPVTLSCSQTLNHNVMYWYQQKSSQAPKLLFHYYDKDFNNEADTPDNFQSRRPNTSFCFLDIRSPGLGDTAMYLCATSRGRENTGELFFGEGSRLTVL.

V and J are TRBV12-3 or TRBV12-4 and TRBJ1-1, with 9 bases lining up with TRBD1. CDR3 length equals 13 residues. Trimming at V came to 7 bases and at J to 5 bases, leaving 5 bases not matched to a gene. The CDR3 here is CASTWGQGTEAFF. DNA for the CDR3: TGTGCCAGCACCTGGGGACAGGGTACTGAAGCTTTCTTT.

The chain links TRBV7-3 to TRBJ2-7; 9 bases line up with TRBD2. V trimming: 0 bases; J trimming: 2 bases; junction bases outside the gene matches: 2. This CDR3 is 15 amino acids long. Germline assignment: CDR1 SGHTA and CDR2 FQGTGA. CDR3 bases: TGTGCCAGCAGCTTAACTAGCGGGGGAACCTACGAGCAGTACTTC. Translation gives CASSLTSGGTYEQYF. The whole variable domain, remainder taken from reference TRBV7-3 and TRBJ2-7, is GAGVSQTPSNKVTEKGKYVELRCDPISGHTALYWYRQSLGQGPEFLIYFQGTGAADDSGLPNDRFFAVRPEGSVSTLKIQRTERGDSAVYLCASSLTSGGTYEQYFGPGTRLTVT.

This chain links TRBV6-1 with TRBJ1-3; no clear D gene. V lost 2 bases, J lost 4 bases, and 12 bases lay in between. Germline V gene sequence: CDR1 MNHNS, CDR2 SASEGT. There are 15 residues in the CDR3. CDR3 sequence reads: CASSESVVPGNTIYF. The CDR3 nucleotides read TGTGCCAGCAGTGAATCAGTGGTTCCGGGAAACACCATATATTTT.

The chain employs TRBV6-4 and TRBJ1-1; perhaps TRBD1 as D (5 bases). Trimming took off 2 bases at V and 7 bases at J, with 17 bases between the two ends. Per the germline V gene, CDR1 is MRHNA and CDR2 is SNTAGT. The CDR3 extends over 15 amino acids. The CDR3 coding sequence is TGTGCCAGCAGTGACGGGACTGTTGATCGGGGTGAAGCTTTCTTT. As protein: CASSDGTVDRGEAFF.

The chain has TRBV19 and TRBJ1-6; possible D gene TRBD1, 5 bases. This CDR3 region has 16 residues. Trimming removed 3 bases at V and 6 bases at J, with 15 bases between. The germline gives CDR1 LNHDA, CDR2 SQIVND (reference sequence). The CDR3 protein is CASSIDRTNINSPLHF. Here the CDR3 DNA reads TGTGCCAGTAGTATCGACAGAACTAATATTAATTCACCCCTCCACTTT.

The chain combines TRBV11-2 with TRBJ1-1, with a weak D call TRBD1 (5 bases). V shed 5 bases and J shed 4 bases, with 20 bases lying between them. The germline CDR1 and CDR2 sequences are SGHAT and FQNNGV. This CDR3 region has 16 residues. Written as DNA, the CDR3 is TGTGCCAGCAGCGCGGGGGGGAACACATGGAGCACTGAAGCTTTCTTT. Its protein is CASSAGGNTWSTEAFF.

The chain is built from TRBV7-9 and TRBJ2-7; D is perhaps TRBD1 (5 bases). Germline V gene lookup returns CDR1 SEHNR and CDR2 FQNEAQ (reference sequence). Trimming removed 10 bases from V and 1 base from J, with 11 bases in between. The CDR3 totals 12 residues. The CDR3 spells CATDDRSYEQYF. In DNA form, the CDR3 reads TGTGCCACCGACGACAGATCCTACGAGCAGTACTTC.

This clone was seen a few times. This chain links TRBV5-4 with TRBJ2-1; the match to TRBD1 covers 9 bases. V was clipped by 7 bases and J by 6 bases; unmatched bases: 5. From germline, CDR1 is SGHNT and CDR2 YYREEE (reference sequence). The CDR3 has 13 amino acids. CDR3 amino acids: CASGGQGGNEQFF. The CDR3 DNA reads as TGTGCCAGCGGGGGACAGGGTGGCAATGAGCAGTTCTTC.

This sequence joins TRBV15 and TRBJ2-7; D unresolved. CDR3 length: 15 amino acids. Trimming took 0 bases from V and 6 from J, leaving 15 bases between them. CDR1 LNHNV and CDR2 YYDKDF come from the germline V gene (reference sequence). CDR3 in amino acids: CATSRDLDPAAEQYF. The CDR3 DNA follows: TGTGCCACCAGCAGAGATCTAGACCCGGCGGCCGAGCAGTACTTC.

The chain is built from TRBV6-5 and TRBJ1-6; D is possibly TRBD1 (6 bases). V lost 6 bases and J lost 4, with 13 bases in between. This CDR3 has 15 amino acids. Germline-derived CDR1 and CDR2 are MNHEY and SVGAGI. The CDR3 nucleotides read TGTGCCAGCAGCGATGGGACACATTATAATTCACCCCTCCACTTT. Residues: CASSDGTHYNSPLHF.

The chain combines TRBV28 with TRBJ1-6; D is undetermined. With 1 base removed from V and 2 bases from J, the gap between germline ends came to 6 bases. Germline lookup yields CDR1 MDHEN and CDR2 SYDVKM. The CDR3 is made up of 15 amino acids. The chain's CDR3 is CASSLLTAYNSPLHF. The DNA of the CDR3 is TGTGCCAGCAGTTTATTAACAGCCTATAATTCACCCCTCCACTTT.

The genes are TRBV7-9 and TRBJ2-7, with 9 bases aligning to TRBD1. CDR3 length equals 16 residues. Per germline, CDR1 SEHNR and CDR2 FQNEAQ (reference sequence). V dropped 7 bases and J dropped 1; count of bases not matched to a gene: 11. CDR3 sequence: CASTISIGTGSYEQYF. The CDR3 DNA reads TGTGCCAGCACTATCTCTATCGGGACAGGGTCCTACGAGCAGTACTTC.

This chain joins TRBV2 and TRBJ2-1; TRBD2 agrees at 7 bases. V was pared by 3 bases and J by 7 bases, with 6 bases of the junction left unmatched. CDR1 is SNHLY, CDR2 FYNNEI, per germline. There are 14 residues in the CDR3. The DNA for the CDR3 is TGTGCCAGCAGTGATCGGACTAGAGGGAATGAGCAGTTCTTC. Protein sequence: CASSDRTRGNEQFF.

The rearrangement links TRBV6-1 to TRBJ1-1; 8 bases match TRBD1. The CDR3 length is 19 residues. The trim removed 0 bases at V and 2 bases at J, leaving 14 bases unmatched. Germline-derived CDR1 and CDR2 are MNHNS and SASEGT. DNA for the CDR3: TGTGCCAGCAGTGAAGCGCCCGGACAGGGTAAAGGCCTAAACACTGAAGCTTTCTTT. This codes for CASSEAPGQGKGLNTEAFF.

The chain joins TRBV12-3 or TRBV12-4 to TRBJ2-7; a weak D match, TRBD1 (6 bases). This CDR3 spans 12 amino acids. V lost 5 bases to trimming and J lost 4 bases, with 9 bases between them. This CDR3 is CASSPTGYEQYF. Here the CDR3 DNA reads TGTGCCAGCAGTCCAACAGGGTACGAGCAGTACTTC.

This rearrangement joins TRBV2 to TRBJ2-7, with D possibly TRBD1 on 5 matching bases. CDR1 SNHLY and CDR2 FYNNEI come from the germline V gene. The CDR3 consists of 13 residues. Trimming took off 5 bases at V and 3 bases at J, with 11 bases between the two ends. CDR3 DNA sequence: TGTGCCAGCAGTCACCGGACACTCTACGAGCAGTACTTC. Amino acids: CASSHRTLYEQYF. Complete variable domain (other parts from reference TRBV2 and TRBJ2-7): EPEVTQTPSHQVTQMGQEVILRCVPISNHLYFYWYRQILGQKVEFLVSFYNNEISEKSEIFDDQFSVERPDGSNFTLKIRSTKLEDSAMYFCASSHRTLYEQYFGPGTRLTVT.

The genes are TRBV3-1 (or the pseudogene TRBV3-2) and TRBJ1-1; the match to TRBD1 covers 7 bases. The trim removed 4 bases at V and 1 base at J, leaving 9 bases unmatched. Germline CDR1 reads LGHDT; CDR2 reads YNNKEL (reference sequence). The CDR3 runs 16 residues. The CDR3 DNA reads as TGTGCCAGCAGCCCTCGATTGACAGGGAGGAACACTGAAGCTTTCTTT. Its protein product is CASSPRLTGRNTEAFF.

V and J are TRBV5-6 and TRBJ1-2; TRBD1 matches 8 bases. The V segment lost 0 bases and the J segment 0 bases; nucleotides outside the gene matches: 4. Germline CDR1 and CDR2: SGHDT and YYEEEE. There are 16 residues in the CDR3. CDR3 bases: TGTGCCAGCAGCTTGGGGGGGACAGGCCCTAACTATGGCTACACCTTC. As protein: CASSLGGTGPNYGYTF.

V is TRBV28 and J is TRBJ1-1; perhaps TRBD1 as D (6 bases). Germline assignment: CDR1 MDHEN and CDR2 SYDVKM. V lost 4 bases, J lost 7 bases, and 13 bases lay in between. CDR3 length equals 13 residues. In DNA form, the CDR3 reads TGTGCCAGCAGTTCAGGGGAAAGGGGTGAAGCTTTCTTT. This codes for CASSSGERGEAFF. The whole variable domain, filled in from reference TRBV28 and TRBJ1-1, reads DVKVTQSSRYLVKRTGEKVFLECVQDMDHENMFWYRQDPGLGLRLIYFSYDVKMKEKGDIPEGYSVSREKKERFSLILESASTNQTSMYLCASSSGERGEAFFGQGTRLTVV.

J is TRBJ1-1 and V is TRBV5-8, with D perhaps TRBD1 (6 bases). With 4 bases removed from V and 4 bases from J, the gap between germline ends came to 17 bases. Germline CDR1 is SGHTS and CDR2 is YDEGEE. The CDR3 has 15 amino acids. CDR3 in DNA: TGTGCCAGCAGCCCCCTCCTGGGGGGGCCCACTGAAGCTTTCTTT. Its translation: CASSPLLGGPTEAFF.

The chain joins TRBV5-6 to TRBJ2-7; weak D call: TRBD1 (6 bases). The CDR3 is 16 amino acids. From germline, CDR1 is SGHDT and CDR2 YYEEEE. V was pared by 7 bases and J by 2 bases, with 22 bases between. In nucleotides, the CDR3 is TGTGCCAGCTCCCGTCTTTTCTCGGGACATGCCTACGAGCAGTACTTC. Its translation is CASSRLFSGHAYEQYF.